A selection of T cell receptor beta chains follows, all from one sample in a study of control samples from healthy donors and cancer patients. Method: immunoSEQ multiplex PCR; TCRdb's copy keeps in-frame clones and lacks some. The profile shows about 170,000 clones, around nine tenths of them singletons. The specimen was blood. Every receptor here comes from a man under 40 in good health. The CDR3 runs from the conserved cysteine through the conserved F or W. The D gene is left open where the match is weak. Size values are once, few and many counts, or a class for expanded clones, and some rows have none.

abundance	d_gene	v_gene	j_gene	CDR3nt	CDR3aa
-	-	TRBV5-8	TRBJ1-5	TGTGCCAGCAGCTTGAGCGGGGATCAGCCCCAGCATTTT	CASSLSGDQPQHF
-	TRBD2	TRBV10-2	TRBJ2-1	TGCGCCAGCAGTGAGGGTAGCGGGGGCCCTAGCTCCTACAATGAGCAGTTCTTC	CASSEGSGGPSSYNEQFF
-	-	TRBV27	TRBJ2-7	TGTGCCAGCAGAACCACGCCAGGGGTATCCTACGAGCAGTACTTC	CASRTTPGVSYEQYF
-	-	TRBV7-8	TRBJ2-7	TGTGCCAGCAGCTTAAAGTACGAGCAGTACTTC	CASSLKYEQYF
once	-	TRBV28	TRBJ2-2	TGTGCCAGCGAAGTAGCTAACACCGGGGAGCTGTTTTTT	CASEVANTGELFF
-	-	TRBV6-5	TRBJ1-2	TGTGCCAGCAGTTACGACAGGTTTGGCTACACCTTC	CASSYDRFGYTF
-	TRBD1	TRBV30	TRBJ1-5	TGTGCCTGGAGTGACGGGACAGTGAATCAGCCCCAGCATTTT	CAWSDGTVNQPQHF
-	TRBD1	TRBV6-5	TRBJ1-2	TGTGCCAGTTCGGGCCTCACAGGGGACTATGGCTACACCTTC	CASSGLTGDYGYTF
-	-	TRBV7-8	TRBJ1-5	TGTGCCAGCAGCTTAGCCCGCTTTATCAATCAGCCCCAGCATTTT	CASSLARFINQPQHF
-	-	TRBV5-4	TRBJ1-4	TGTGCCAGCAGCTCGTATCCGTATGCAACTAATGAAAAACTGTTTTTT	CASSSYPYATNEKLFF
-	TRBD1	TRBV24-1	TRBJ1-2	TGTGCCACCAGTGATGGAAACAGGGGGGACTATGGCTACACCTTC	CATSDGNRGDYGYTF
-	-	TRBV4-2	TRBJ1-5	TGTGCCAGCAGCCGGGAGGGGGTACGGGGGGCAGGAGAGGATCAGCCCCAGCATTTT	CASSREGVRGAGEDQPQHF
-	-	TRBV5-6	TRBJ1-2	TGTGCCAGCAGCGCGACAGTTCCTAACTATGGCTACACCTTC	CASSATVPNYGYTF
once	TRBD1	TRBV18	TRBJ1-4	TGTGCCAGCTCACCCGAACAGGGGGGGGTACAGAAACTGTTTTTT	CASSPEQGGVQKLFF
-	-	TRBV18	TRBJ2-3	TGTGCCAGCTCCCACCGGGATCCGGGAACAGATACGCAGTATTTT	CASSHRDPGTDTQYF
-	TRBD2	TRBV28	TRBJ2-3	TGTGCCAGCAGTTTCGGGACTAGCGGGAGAATTTTAGACACAGATACGCAGTATTTT	CASSFGTSGRILDTDTQYF
-	-	TRBV5-1	TRBJ1-2	TGCGCCAGCAGCTTCGAACCCAGGGGAATTACAGGGGGCTACACCTTC	CASSFEPRGITGGYTF
-	-	TRBV7-9	TRBJ1-1	TGTGCCAGCAGCTTCGCCACGGACACTGAAGCTTTCTTT	CASSFATDTEAFF
-	-	TRBV7-8	TRBJ2-7	TGTGCCAGCAGGTCGGGGGCAGGCAGCTCCTACGAGCAGTACTTC	CASRSGAGSSYEQYF
once	-	TRBV20-1	TRBJ1-5	TGCAGTGCTAGTGGGAGACAGGCTCAGCCCCAGCATTTT	CSASGRQAQPQHF
-	-	TRBV6-5	TRBJ2-1	TGTGCCAGCAGTTACTCGAATCCGCGAGACGAGCAGTTCTTC	CASSYSNPRDEQFF
-	-	TRBV7-9	TRBJ1-4	TGTGCCAGCAGTCTTTCCAGGGAGCGTAGGGAAAAACTGTTTTTT	CASSLSRERREKLFF
-	TRBD2	TRBV7-9	TRBJ2-1	TGTGCCAGCAGCTTTTTAGCGGGGGGCCCCGAGCAGTTCTTC	CASSFLAGGPEQFF
-	-	TRBV19	TRBJ1-2	TGTGCCAGTAGGGACAGCCTAAACCTTAACTATGGCTACACCTTC	CASRDSLNLNYGYTF
-	-	TRBV10-3	TRBJ2-5	TGTGCCATCAGCATCGGGACTTCCCAAGAGACCCAGTACTTC	CAISIGTSQETQYF
-	-	TRBV7-9	TRBJ2-2	TGTGCCAGCAGCCTAGAGGGAGCCGGGGAGCTGTTTTTT	CASSLEGAGELFF
-	-	TRBV7-2	TRBJ2-1	TGTGCCAGCAGCTTCGACAGGCTCTATGAGCAGTTCTTC	CASSFDRLYEQFF